One sample yielded the 9 T cell receptor beta chains listed below, sequenced in a study of shared clonotypes between healthy human individuals. Here immunoSEQ multiplex PCR was the method, and the copy in TCRdb shows in-frame clones only, minus some. The top ten hold over 10% of the sample, which has hundreds of thousands of clones, 75% to 85% seen once. What was sequenced was PBMCs. The receptor set was obtained from a woman in her 40s in good health. Some clones in this sample may be carry-over from other donors' samples.

A single count supports this clone. This chain uses TRBV7-6 with TRBJ2-5, with D unclear. Trimming cost V 2 bases and J 2 bases, with 6 bases left between them. This CDR3 spans 13 amino acids. Germline V CDR1 and CDR2: SGHVS, FNYEAQ. CDR3 DNA sequence: TGTGCCAGCAGCTTAAGGTCACAAGAGACCCAGTACTTC. It is translated as CASSLRSQETQYF. Using reference TRBV7-6 and TRBJ2-5 for the parts outside the CDR3, the full variable domain is GAGVSQSPRYKVTKRGQDVALRCDPISGHVSLYWYRQALGQGPEFLTYFNYEAQQDKSGLPNDRFSAERPEGSISTLTIQRTEQRDSAMYRCASSLRSQETQYFGPGTRLLVL.

The chain combines TRBV4-3 with TRBJ2-1, with 8 bases lining up with TRBD2. The CDR3 runs 16 residues. The junction had 9 bases not matched to a gene; V was cut back by 0 bases and J by 8 bases. The germline gives CDR1 LGHNA, CDR2 YSLEER. CDR3 protein: CASSQEAGATGDEQFF. The CDR3 DNA is TGCGCCAGCAGCCAAGAAGCGGGAGCCACGGGGGATGAGCAGTTCTTC.

The genes are TRBV2 and TRBJ1-1, with D unclear. V lost 4 bases to trimming and J lost 7 bases, with 13 bases between them. This CDR3 is 13 amino acids long. Germline CDR1 SNHLY, CDR2 FYNNEI. The CDR3 sequence is CASSAEAHLEAFF. The CDR3 bases are TGTGCCAGCAGTGCAGAAGCACACCTTGAAGCTTTCTTT.

CDR3 nucleotide sequence: TGTGCCACCAGCAGAGATTACCGGGACAGGGACACCGGGGAGCTGTTTTTT. Translating it yields CATSRDYRDRDTGELFF. The chain combines TRBV15 with TRBJ2-2, with 9 bases identical to TRBD1. Trimming removed 0 bases from V and 3 bases from J; junction bases left unmatched: 5. Per germline, CDR1 LNHNV and CDR2 YYDKDF (reference sequence). The CDR3 loop spans 17 amino acids.

This clone was detected once. The chain couples TRBV7-8 to TRBJ2-7; unclear D gene. V lost 1 base and J lost 2, with 6 bases in between. Looked up from germline, CDR1 is SGHVS and CDR2 is FQNEAQ. CDR3 length: 13 amino acids. For the CDR3, the DNA is TGTGCCAGCAGCTTAGGGTCGGCCTACGAGCAGTACTTC. Translating gives CASSLGSAYEQYF.

J is TRBJ1-5 and V is TRBV18; D uncertain. The germline CDR1 and CDR2 sequences are KGHSH and LQKENI. V was cut by 3 bases and J by 4 bases, with 10 bases left in between. The CDR3 consists of 14 residues. The CDR3 bases are TGTGCCAGCTCACCCTTATCTGGGAATCAGCCCCAGCATTTT. Translation: CASSPLSGNQPQHF.

The chain uses TRBV4-3 and TRBJ1-2, with a possible D match to TRBD1 (6 bases). Per the germline V gene, CDR1 is LGHNA and CDR2 is YSLEER. The CDR3 totals 14 residues. V shed 5 bases and J shed 3 bases, with 13 bases lying between them. In DNA, the CDR3 is TGCGCCAGCAGCTGGAGGGGGGGGTACTATGGCTACACCTTC. Residues: CASSWRGGYYGYTF.

The chain uses TRBV6-6 and TRBJ2-5; 7 bases are shared with TRBD2. The J call may be faulty, since TRBJ2-7 better matches the DNA end. Germline CDR1 is MNHNY and CDR2 is SVGAGI (reference sequence). This CDR3 contains 14 residues. The CDR3 nucleotides read TGTGCCAGCAGTCTGGGTGGGAGGGCCGACGAGCAGTACTTC. This gives the protein CASSLGGRADEQYF.

The V and J genes are TRBV11-3 and TRBJ1-3; D not certain. Germline CDR1 is SGHNT and CDR2 is YENEEA. The V end was cut by 4 bases, the J end by 7 bases, with 11 bases between. The CDR3 is 13 amino acids. CDR3 DNA: TGTGCCAGCAGCTCCCAGCCGGGGAACACCATATATTTT. Translating it yields CASSSQPGNTIYF.